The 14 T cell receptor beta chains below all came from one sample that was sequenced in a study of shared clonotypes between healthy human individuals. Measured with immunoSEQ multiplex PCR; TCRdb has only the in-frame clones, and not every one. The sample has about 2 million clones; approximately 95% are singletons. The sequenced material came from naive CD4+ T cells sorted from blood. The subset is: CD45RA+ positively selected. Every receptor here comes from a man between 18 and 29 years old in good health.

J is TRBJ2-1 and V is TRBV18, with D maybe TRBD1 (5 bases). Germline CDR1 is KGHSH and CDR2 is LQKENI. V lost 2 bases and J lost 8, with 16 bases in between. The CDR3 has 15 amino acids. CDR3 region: CASSPAAGIGDEQFF. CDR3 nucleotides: TGTGCCAGCTCACCAGCGGCAGGGATTGGCGATGAGCAGTTCTTC.

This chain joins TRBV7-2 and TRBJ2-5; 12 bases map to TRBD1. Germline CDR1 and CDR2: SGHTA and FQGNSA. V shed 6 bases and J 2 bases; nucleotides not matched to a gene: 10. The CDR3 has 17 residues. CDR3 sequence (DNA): TGTGCCAGCAGGTCAGGGACAGGGGGCCTTCGGCAAGAGACCCAGTACTTC. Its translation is CASRSGTGGLRQETQYF.

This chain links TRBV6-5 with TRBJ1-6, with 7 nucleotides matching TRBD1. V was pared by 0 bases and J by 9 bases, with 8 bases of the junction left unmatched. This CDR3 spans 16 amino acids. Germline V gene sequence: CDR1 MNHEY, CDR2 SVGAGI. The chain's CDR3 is CASSYSLNEGASPLHF. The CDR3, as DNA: TGTGCCAGCAGTTACTCTCTGAATGAGGGGGCTTCACCCCTCCACTTT.

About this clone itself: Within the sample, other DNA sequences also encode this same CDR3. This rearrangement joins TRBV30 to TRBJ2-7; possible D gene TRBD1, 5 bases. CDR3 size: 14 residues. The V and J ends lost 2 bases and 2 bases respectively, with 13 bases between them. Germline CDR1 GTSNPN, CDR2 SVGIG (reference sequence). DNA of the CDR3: TGTGCCTGGAGTAGGGGCTCCTTGGCCTACGAGCAGTACTTC. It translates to CAWSRGSLAYEQYF.

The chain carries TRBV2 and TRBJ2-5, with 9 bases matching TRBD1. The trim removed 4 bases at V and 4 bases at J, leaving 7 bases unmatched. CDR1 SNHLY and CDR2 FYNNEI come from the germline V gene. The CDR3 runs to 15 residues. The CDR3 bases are TGTGCCAGCAGTGCCCAGGGACAGGGAGGAGAGACCCAGTACTTC. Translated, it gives CASSAQGQGGETQYF.

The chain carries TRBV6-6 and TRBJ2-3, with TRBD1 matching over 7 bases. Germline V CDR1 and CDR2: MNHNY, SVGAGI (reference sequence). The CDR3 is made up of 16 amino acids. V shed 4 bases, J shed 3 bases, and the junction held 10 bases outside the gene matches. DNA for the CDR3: TGTGCCAGCAGTTCCCCGGAAGGGGGCGGTACAGATACGCAGTATTTT. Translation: CASSSPEGGGTDTQYF.

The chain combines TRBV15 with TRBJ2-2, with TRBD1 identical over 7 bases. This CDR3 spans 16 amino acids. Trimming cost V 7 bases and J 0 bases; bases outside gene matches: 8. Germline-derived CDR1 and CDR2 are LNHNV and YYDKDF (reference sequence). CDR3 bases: TGTGCCACCAATCGGGCAAGGGGGCCGAACACCGGGGAGCTGTTTTTT. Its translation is CATNRARGPNTGELFF. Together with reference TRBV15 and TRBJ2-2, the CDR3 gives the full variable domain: DAMVIQNPRYQVTQFGKPVTLSCSQTLNHNVMYWYQQKSSQAPKLLFHYYDKDFNNEADTPDNFQSRRPNTSFCFLDIRSPGLGDTAMYLCATNRARGPNTGELFFGEGSRLTVL.

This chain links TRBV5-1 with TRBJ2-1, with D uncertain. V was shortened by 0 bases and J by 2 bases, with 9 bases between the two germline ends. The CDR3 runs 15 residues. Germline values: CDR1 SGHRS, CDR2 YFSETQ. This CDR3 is CASSLALVAYNEQFF. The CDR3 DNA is TGCGCCAGCAGCTTGGCCCTGGTGGCCTACAATGAGCAGTTCTTC.

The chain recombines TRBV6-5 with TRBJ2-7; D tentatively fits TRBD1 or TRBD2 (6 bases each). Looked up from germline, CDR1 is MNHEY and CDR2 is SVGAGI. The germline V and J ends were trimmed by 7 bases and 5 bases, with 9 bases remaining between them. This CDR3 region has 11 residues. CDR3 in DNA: TGTGCCAGCACGGGGGCACACGAGCAGTACTTC. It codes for CASTGAHEQYF.

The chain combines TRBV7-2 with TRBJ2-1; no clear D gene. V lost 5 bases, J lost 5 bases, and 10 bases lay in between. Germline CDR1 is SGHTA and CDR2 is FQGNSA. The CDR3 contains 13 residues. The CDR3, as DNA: TGTGCCAGCAGCCCATTTCGGAACAATGAGCAGTTCTTC. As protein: CASSPFRNNEQFF.

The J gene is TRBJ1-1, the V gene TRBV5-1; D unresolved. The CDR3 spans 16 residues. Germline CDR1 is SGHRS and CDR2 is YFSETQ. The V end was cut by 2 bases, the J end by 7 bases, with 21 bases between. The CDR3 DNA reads TGCGCCAGCAGCTTAATCGTAGCCTCACGGCAGGATGAAGCTTTCTTT. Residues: CASSLIVASRQDEAFF.

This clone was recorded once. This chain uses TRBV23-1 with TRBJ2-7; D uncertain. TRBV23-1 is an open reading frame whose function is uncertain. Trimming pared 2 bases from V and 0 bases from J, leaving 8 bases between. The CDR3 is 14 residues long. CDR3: CASSQGPTSYEQYF. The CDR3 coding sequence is TGCGCCAGCAGTCAAGGTCCTACCTCCTACGAGCAGTACTTC.

This chain's CDR3 is CASSPGTGDIIYEQYF. Written as DNA, the CDR3 is TGTGCCAGCAGCCCGGGGACAGGGGATATAATCTACGAGCAGTACTTC. The chain combines TRBV5-4 with TRBJ2-7, with 10 bases fitting TRBD1. Germline CDR1 SGHNT, CDR2 YYREEE (reference sequence). This CDR3 has 16 amino acids. Unmatched junction bases numbered 10, after V lost 4 bases and J lost 3 bases.

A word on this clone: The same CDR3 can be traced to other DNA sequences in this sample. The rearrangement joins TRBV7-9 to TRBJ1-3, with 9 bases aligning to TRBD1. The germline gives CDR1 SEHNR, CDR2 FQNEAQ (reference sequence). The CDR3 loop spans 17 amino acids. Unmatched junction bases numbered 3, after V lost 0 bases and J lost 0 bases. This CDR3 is CASSLAGQGSSGNTIYF. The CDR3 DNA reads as TGTGCCAGCAGCTTAGCCGGACAGGGGAGCTCTGGAAACACCATATATTTT.